These 18 T cell receptor beta chains came from one sample sequenced in a study of cytomegalovirus exposure and HLA in healthy donors. The study ran its PCR with 60 Vbeta and 13 Jbeta primers. Some clones are missing from TCRdb's copy, which holds only in-frame ones; the method was immunoSEQ multiplex PCR. This sample has under 250,000 clones, with about 80% found just once. Sequencing was done on a sample of PBMCs. Every receptor here comes from a woman aged 55-70 years in good health and CMV-seropositive.

The rearrangement links TRBV4-1 to TRBJ2-1, with a tentative D call TRBD2 (5 bases). CDR1 is MGHRA, CDR2 YSYEKL, per germline. Trimming shortened V by 4 bases and J by 0 bases, and 13 bases separated the two germline ends. The CDR3 contains 16 residues. CDR3 loop: CASSRESGSSYNEQFF. The CDR3 coding sequence is TGCGCCAGCAGCCGAGAGAGTGGGAGCTCCTACAATGAGCAGTTCTTC.

This clone was counted once. The chain combines TRBV30 with TRBJ2-7; D is possibly TRBD2 (5 bases). This CDR3 has 14 residues. Trimming left V 0 bases short and J 2 bases short, with 11 bases between. CDR1 is GTSNPN, CDR2 SVGIG, per germline (reference sequence). The CDR3 DNA reads TGTGCCTGGAGTGTAAGCGAGGGCCCCTACGAGCAGTACTTC. This encodes CAWSVSEGPYEQYF.

The V and J genes are TRBV21-1 and TRBJ2-2; the table calls TRBD1, which could not be checked here. TRBV21-1 is an annotated pseudogene. This CDR3 spans 18 amino acids. The CDR3 sequence is CASSKRAPGQGGTGELFF. Here the CDR3 DNA reads TGTGCCAGCAGCAAACGAGCCCCGGGACAGGGGGGCACCGGGGAGCTGTTTTTT.

The rearrangement uses TRBV9 and TRBJ2-3; D unclear. This CDR3 is 13 amino acids long. From germline, CDR1 is SGDLS and CDR2 YYNGEE. The V and J ends lost 2 bases and 5 bases respectively, with 9 bases between them. The CDR3 loop reads CASSVISEDTQYF. The DNA of the CDR3 is TGTGCCAGCAGCGTCATATCAGAAGATACGCAGTATTTT. Variable domain in full (rest from reference TRBV9 and TRBJ2-3): DSGVTQTPKHLITATGQRVTLRCSPRSGDLSVYWYQQSLDQGLQFLIQYYNGEERAKGNILERFSAQQFPDLHSELNLSSLELGDSALYFCASSVISEDTQYFGPGTRLTVL.

The chain recombines TRBV19 with TRBJ1-5; D is ambiguous. Germline values: CDR1 LNHDA, CDR2 SQIVND (reference sequence). The V end lost 1 base, the J end lost 5 bases, and 12 bases lay between the germline ends. This CDR3 region has 15 residues. The chain's CDR3 is CASSIGQDFYQPQHF. CDR3 in DNA: TGTGCCAGTAGTATAGGGCAGGATTTTTATCAGCCCCAGCATTTT.

The genes are TRBV27 and TRBJ2-4, with a tentative D call TRBD2 (5 bases). CDR3 size: 18 residues. The V gene lost 8 bases and the J gene lost 2 bases, with 25 bases spanning the gap. Looked up from germline, CDR1 is MNHEY and CDR2 is SMNVEV (reference sequence). The CDR3 loop reads CASVQLQSGPWPKNIQYF. In DNA, the CDR3 is TGTGCCAGCGTCCAACTTCAGAGCGGACCGTGGCCCAAAAACATTCAGTACTTC.

The chain carries TRBV7-2 and TRBJ2-5; D call uncertain. The CDR3 runs 15 residues. Between the trimmed V and J ends, which lost 5 bases and 5 bases, there was a span of 18 bases. Per germline, CDR1 SGHTA and CDR2 FQGNSA. The CDR3 protein is CASSGPLLDRETQYF. The CDR3 bases are TGTGCCAGCAGCGGGCCCCTCCTTGATCGGGAGACCCAGTACTTC. Combining the CDR3 with reference TRBV7-2 and TRBJ2-5 gives the whole variable domain GAGVSQSPSNKVTEKGKDVELRCDPISGHTALYWYRQSLGQGLEFLIYFQGNSAPDKSGLPSDRFSAERTGGSVSTLTIQRTQQEDSAVYLCASSGPLLDRETQYFGPGTRLLVL.

CDR3 DNA sequence: TGTGCCAGCAGCCCGGACAGGGGAGGAGATACGCAGTATTTT. Translating it yields CASSPDRGGDTQYF. The chain recombines TRBV5-4 with TRBJ2-3; TRBD1 matches 9 bases. V gave up 4 bases and J gave up 5 bases; unmatched junction bases: 5. This CDR3 comprises 14 residues. CDR1 SGHNT and CDR2 YYREEE come from the germline V gene (reference sequence).

This clone was detected only once. This chain joins TRBV4-1 and TRBJ2-7; D not certain. Germline CDR1 reads MGHRA; CDR2 reads YSYEKL. This CDR3 comprises 14 residues. The ends were cut back, 0 bases at V and 3 bases at J, with 9 bases in the middle. The CDR3 is CASSQDWAVYEQYF. The CDR3 coding sequence is TGCGCCAGCAGCCAAGATTGGGCCGTCTACGAGCAGTACTTC.

The gene calls are TRBV4-1 and TRBJ1-2; 7 nucleotides match TRBD1. Trimming at V came to 5 bases and at J to 2 bases, leaving 8 bases not matched to a gene. Germline V gene sequence: CDR1 MGHRA, CDR2 YSYEKL. The CDR3 runs to 15 residues. The DNA for the CDR3 is TGCGCCAGCAGCGTCCAACGGGGACAGAACTATGGCTACACCTTC. Protein sequence: CASSVQRGQNYGYTF.

The rearrangement uses TRBV9 and TRBJ2-1; 9 positions match TRBD2. V shed 0 bases, J shed 7 bases, and the junction held 2 bases outside the gene matches. CDR3 length: 14 residues. Germline V gene lookup returns CDR1 SGDLS and CDR2 YYNGEE. For the CDR3, the DNA is TGTGCCAGCAGCGTAGGACTAGCGGAGAATGAGCAGTTCTTC. Translating it yields CASSVGLAENEQFF.

The chain employs TRBV28 and TRBJ2-7; 7 bases are shared with TRBD1. Losses at the gene ends were 2 bases for V and 3 bases for J; bases not matched to a gene: 7. The CDR3 runs 15 residues. CDR1 MDHEN and CDR2 SYDVKM come from the germline V gene. The CDR3 sequence is CASSLQRGQYYEQYF. CDR3 DNA: TGTGCCAGCAGTTTACAGAGGGGACAGTACTACGAGCAGTACTTC.

The chain couples TRBV5-4 to TRBJ2-3; D is perhaps TRBD2 (5 bases). CDR1 SGHNT and CDR2 YYREEE come from the germline V gene (reference sequence). The CDR3 has 13 amino acids. Trimming removed 4 bases at V and 4 bases at J, with 10 bases between. The CDR3 is CASSPTGADTQYF. The CDR3 DNA reads TGTGCCAGCAGCCCGACCGGGGCAGATACGCAGTATTTT.

This chain uses TRBV15 with TRBJ2-4, with 10 bases fitting TRBD2. This CDR3 is 16 amino acids long. With 8 bases clipped from V and 3 bases from J, the junction kept 10 bases outside the gene matches. Germline loops: CDR1 LNHNV, CDR2 YYDKDF (reference sequence). In DNA form, the CDR3 reads TGTGCCACCGTAAAGCGGGGGGGGTCGGGCAAAAACATTCAGTACTTC. Its protein is CATVKRGGSGKNIQYF.

This sequence joins TRBV6-1 and TRBJ1-5; unclear D gene. The CDR3 runs 11 residues. In germline, CDR1 is MNHNS, CDR2 SASEGT. V was pared by 6 bases and J by 9 bases, with 9 bases between. CDR3 coding DNA: TGTGCCAGCAGCCAAGCGGGGCCCCAGCATTTT. It is translated as CASSQAGPQHF.

This clone was seen only a few times. This rearrangement joins TRBV29-1 to TRBJ2-3; 8 bases map to TRBD2. V was pared by 4 bases and J by 8 bases, with 8 bases of the junction left unmatched. Germline V gene data show CDR1 as SQVTM and CDR2 as ANQGSEA. The CDR3 contains 13 residues. Here the CDR3 reads CSVAGLGYGTQYF. In DNA, the CDR3 is TGCAGCGTTGCGGGACTAGGGTATGGTACGCAGTATTTT.

This chain connects TRBV28 to TRBJ2-7, with a tentative D call TRBD2 (6 bases). This CDR3 comprises 14 residues. V was pared by 10 bases and J by 6 bases, with 22 bases between. Germline V CDR1 and CDR2: MDHEN, SYDVKM. The DNA for the CDR3 is TGTGCCACCCATAAGGGACTGCAGTGGGGCGAGCAGTACTTC. The encoded protein is CATHKGLQWGEQYF. The full variable domain, with the rest looked up from reference TRBV28 and TRBJ2-7, is DVKVTQSSRYLVKRTGEKVFLECVQDMDHENMFWYRQDPGLGLRLIYFSYDVKMKEKGDIPEGYSVSREKKERFSLILESASTNQTSMYLCATHKGLQWGEQYFGPGTRLTVT.

The chain joins TRBV2 to TRBJ1-1; D unclear. The CDR3 loop spans 14 amino acids. V lost 3 bases, J lost 2 bases, and 10 bases lay in between. Germline CDR1 is SNHLY and CDR2 is FYNNEI. The DNA for the CDR3 is TGTGCCAGCAGTGATGGCAGGTTCAACACTGAAGCTTTCTTT. It yields the protein CASSDGRFNTEAFF.